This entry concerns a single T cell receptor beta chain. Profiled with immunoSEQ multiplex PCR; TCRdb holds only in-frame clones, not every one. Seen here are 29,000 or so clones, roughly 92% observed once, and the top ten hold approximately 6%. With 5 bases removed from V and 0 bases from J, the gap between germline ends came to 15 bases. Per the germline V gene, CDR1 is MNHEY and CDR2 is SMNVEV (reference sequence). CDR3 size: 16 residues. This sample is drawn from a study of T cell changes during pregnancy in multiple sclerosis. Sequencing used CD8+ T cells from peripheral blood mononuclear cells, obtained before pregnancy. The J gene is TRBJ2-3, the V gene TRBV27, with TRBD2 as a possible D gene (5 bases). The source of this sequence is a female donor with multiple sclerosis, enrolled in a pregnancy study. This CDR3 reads CASSHEGRPSTDTQYF. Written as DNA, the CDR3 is TGTGCCAGCAGTCATGAGGGCCGCCCTAGCACAGATACGCAGTATTTT.